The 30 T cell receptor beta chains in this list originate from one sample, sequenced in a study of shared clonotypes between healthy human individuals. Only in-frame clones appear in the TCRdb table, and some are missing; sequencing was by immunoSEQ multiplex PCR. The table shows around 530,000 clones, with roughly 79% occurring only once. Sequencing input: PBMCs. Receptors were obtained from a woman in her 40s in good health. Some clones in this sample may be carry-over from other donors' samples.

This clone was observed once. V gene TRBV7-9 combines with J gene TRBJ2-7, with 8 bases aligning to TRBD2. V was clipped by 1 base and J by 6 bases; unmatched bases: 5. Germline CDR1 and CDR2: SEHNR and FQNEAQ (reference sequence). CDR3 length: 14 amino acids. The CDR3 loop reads CASSLDPGGSEQYF. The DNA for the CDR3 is TGTGCCAGCAGCTTAGATCCGGGAGGGAGCGAGCAGTACTTC.

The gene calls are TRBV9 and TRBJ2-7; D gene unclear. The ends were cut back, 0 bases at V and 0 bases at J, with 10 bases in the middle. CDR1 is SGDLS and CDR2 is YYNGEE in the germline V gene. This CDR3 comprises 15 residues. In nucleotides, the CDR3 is TGTGCCAGCAGCGTAGAGGGTAGCTTCTCCTACGAGCAGTACTTC. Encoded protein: CASSVEGSFSYEQYF.

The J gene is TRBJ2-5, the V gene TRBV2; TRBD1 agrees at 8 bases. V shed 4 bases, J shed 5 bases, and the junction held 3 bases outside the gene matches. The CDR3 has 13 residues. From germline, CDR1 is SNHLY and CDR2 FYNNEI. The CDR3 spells CASSGPGGETQYF. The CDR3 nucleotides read TGTGCCAGCAGTGGACCAGGGGGCGAGACCCAGTACTTC.

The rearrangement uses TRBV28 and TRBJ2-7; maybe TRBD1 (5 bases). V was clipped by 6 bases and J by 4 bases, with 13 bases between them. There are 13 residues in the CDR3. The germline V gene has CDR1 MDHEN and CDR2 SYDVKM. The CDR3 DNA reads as TGTGCCAGCAGACGGACATCCCGTTACGAGCAGTACTTC. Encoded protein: CASRRTSRYEQYF.

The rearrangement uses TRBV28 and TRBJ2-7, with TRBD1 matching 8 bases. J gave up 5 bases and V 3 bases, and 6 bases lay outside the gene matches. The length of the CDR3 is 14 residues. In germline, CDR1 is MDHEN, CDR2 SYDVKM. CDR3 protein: CASSFVAGGNEQYF. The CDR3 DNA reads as TGTGCCAGCAGTTTCGTGGCAGGGGGCAACGAGCAGTACTTC.

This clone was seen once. The CDR3 bases are TGTGCCAGCAGTTCGTTAGCGGGAGAGCAGTACTTC. Its translation: CASSSLAGEQYF. The chain has TRBV28 and TRBJ2-7; TRBD2 matches 8 bases. V shed 4 bases, J shed 7 bases, and the junction held 3 bases outside the gene matches. The CDR3 covers 12 residues. Germline-derived CDR1 and CDR2 are MDHEN and SYDVKM.

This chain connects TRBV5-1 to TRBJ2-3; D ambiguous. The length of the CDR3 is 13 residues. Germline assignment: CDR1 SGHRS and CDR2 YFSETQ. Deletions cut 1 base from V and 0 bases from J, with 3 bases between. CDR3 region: CASSLSSTDTQYF. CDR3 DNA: TGCGCCAGCAGCTTGTCTAGCACAGATACGCAGTATTTT.

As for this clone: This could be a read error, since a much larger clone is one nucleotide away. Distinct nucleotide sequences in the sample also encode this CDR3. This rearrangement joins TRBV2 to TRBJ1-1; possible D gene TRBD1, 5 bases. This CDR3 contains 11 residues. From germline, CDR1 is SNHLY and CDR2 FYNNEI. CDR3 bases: TGTGCCAGTCAGGGTTACACTGAAGCCTTCTTT. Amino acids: CASQGYTEAFF.

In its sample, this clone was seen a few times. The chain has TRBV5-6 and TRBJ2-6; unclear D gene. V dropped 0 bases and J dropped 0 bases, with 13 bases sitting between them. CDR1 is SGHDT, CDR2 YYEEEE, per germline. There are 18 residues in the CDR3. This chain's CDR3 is CASSLDPSQDSGANVLTF. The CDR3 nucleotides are TGTGCCAGCAGCTTGGACCCCTCTCAGGACTCTGGGGCCAACGTCCTGACTTTC.

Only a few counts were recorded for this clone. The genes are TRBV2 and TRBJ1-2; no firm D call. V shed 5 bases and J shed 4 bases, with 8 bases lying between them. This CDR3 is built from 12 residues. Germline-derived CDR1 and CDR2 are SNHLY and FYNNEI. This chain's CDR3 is CASSTGFYGYTF. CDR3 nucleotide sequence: TGTGCCAGCAGTACGGGGTTCTATGGCTACACCTTC.

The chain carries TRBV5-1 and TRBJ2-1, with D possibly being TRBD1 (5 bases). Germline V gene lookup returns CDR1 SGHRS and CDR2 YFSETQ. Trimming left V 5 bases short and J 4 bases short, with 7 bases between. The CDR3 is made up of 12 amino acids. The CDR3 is CASSDRYNEQFF. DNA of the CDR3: TGCGCCAGCAGTGACAGATACAATGAGCAGTTCTTC.

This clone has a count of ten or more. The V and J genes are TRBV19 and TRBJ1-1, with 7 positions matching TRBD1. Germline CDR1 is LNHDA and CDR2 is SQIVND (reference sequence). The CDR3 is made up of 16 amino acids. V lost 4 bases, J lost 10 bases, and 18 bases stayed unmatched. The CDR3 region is CASSTYQTLQGQRAFF. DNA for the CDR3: TGTGCCAGTAGTACCTATCAAACATTACAGGGACAGAGAGCTTTCTTT. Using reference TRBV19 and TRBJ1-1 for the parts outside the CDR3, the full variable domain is DGGITQSPKYLFRKEGQNVTLSCEQNLNHDAMYWYRQDPGQGLRLIYYSQIVNDFQKGDIAEGYSVSREKKESFPLTVTSAQKNPTAFYLCASSTYQTLQGQRAFFGQGTRLTVV.

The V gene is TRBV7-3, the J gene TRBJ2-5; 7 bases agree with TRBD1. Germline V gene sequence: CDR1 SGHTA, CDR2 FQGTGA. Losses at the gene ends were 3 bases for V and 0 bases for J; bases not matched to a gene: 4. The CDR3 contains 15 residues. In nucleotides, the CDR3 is TGTGCCAGCAGCTTGACCGGGACAGACCAAGAGACCCAGTACTTC. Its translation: CASSLTGTDQETQYF.

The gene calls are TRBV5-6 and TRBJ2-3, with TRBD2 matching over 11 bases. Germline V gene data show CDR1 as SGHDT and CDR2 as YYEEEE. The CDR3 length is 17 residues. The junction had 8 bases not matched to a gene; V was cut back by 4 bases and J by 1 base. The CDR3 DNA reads TGTGCCAGCAGCGAGCTACTAGCGGGAGATGGCACAGATACGCAGTATTTT. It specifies CASSELLAGDGTDTQYF. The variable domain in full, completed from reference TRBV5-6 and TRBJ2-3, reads DAGVTQSPTHLIKTRGQQVTLRCSPKSGHDTVSWYQQALGQGPQFIFQYYEEEERQRGNFPDRFSGHQFPNYSSELNVNALLLGDSALYLCASSELLAGDGTDTQYFGPGTRLTVL.

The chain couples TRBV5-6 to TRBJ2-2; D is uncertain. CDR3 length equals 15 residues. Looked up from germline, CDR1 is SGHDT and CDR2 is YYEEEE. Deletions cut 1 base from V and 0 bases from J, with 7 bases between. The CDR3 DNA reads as TGTGCCAGCAGCTTGCCCGGTTCGAACACCGGGGAGCTGTTTTTT. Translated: CASSLPGSNTGELFF.

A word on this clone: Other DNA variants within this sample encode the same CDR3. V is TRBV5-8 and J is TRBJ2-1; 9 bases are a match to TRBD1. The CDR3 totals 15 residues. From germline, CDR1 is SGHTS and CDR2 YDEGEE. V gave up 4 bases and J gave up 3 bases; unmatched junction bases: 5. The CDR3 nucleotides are TGTGCCAGCAGCCTTGGGGACAGGGACTACAATGAGCAGTTCTTC. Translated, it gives CASSLGDRDYNEQFF.

This CDR3 reads CASTLTGGDNTEAFF. CDR3 DNA sequence: TGTGCCAGTACCCTAACAGGGGGGGATAACACTGAAGCTTTCTTT. V and J are TRBV19 and TRBJ1-1; 8 bases match TRBD1. V lost 7 bases and J lost 2; bases outside the gene matches: 9. Looked up from germline, CDR1 is LNHDA and CDR2 is SQIVND (reference sequence). The CDR3 extends over 15 amino acids.

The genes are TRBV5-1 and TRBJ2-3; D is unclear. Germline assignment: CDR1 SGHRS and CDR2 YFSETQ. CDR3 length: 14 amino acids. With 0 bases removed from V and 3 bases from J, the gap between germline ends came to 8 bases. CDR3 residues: CASSLVVVTDTQYF. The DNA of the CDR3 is TGCGCCAGCAGCTTGGTGGTGGTAACAGATACGCAGTATTTT.

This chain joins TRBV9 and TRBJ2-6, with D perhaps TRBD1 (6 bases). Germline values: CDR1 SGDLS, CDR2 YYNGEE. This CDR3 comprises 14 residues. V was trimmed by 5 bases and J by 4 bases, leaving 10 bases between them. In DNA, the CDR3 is TGTGCCAGCAGTCGCAGGGGCGGGGCCAACGTCCTGACTTTC. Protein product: CASSRRGGANVLTF. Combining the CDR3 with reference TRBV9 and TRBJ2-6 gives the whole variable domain DSGVTQTPKHLITATGQRVTLRCSPRSGDLSVYWYQQSLDQGLQFLIQYYNGEERAKGNILERFSAQQFPDLHSELNLSSLELGDSALYFCASSRRGGANVLTFGAGSRLTVL.

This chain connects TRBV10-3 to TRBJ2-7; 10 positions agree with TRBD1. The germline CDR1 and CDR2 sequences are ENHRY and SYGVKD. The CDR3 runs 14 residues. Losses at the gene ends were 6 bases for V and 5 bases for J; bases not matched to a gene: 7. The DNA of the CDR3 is TGTGCCATCAGAGCCCGGGACAGGGGCCACGAGCAGTACTTC. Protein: CAIRARDRGHEQYF.

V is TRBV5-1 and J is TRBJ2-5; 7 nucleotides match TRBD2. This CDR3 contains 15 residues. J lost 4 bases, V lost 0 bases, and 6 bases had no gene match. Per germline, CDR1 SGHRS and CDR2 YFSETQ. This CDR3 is CASSLGGGRGETQYF. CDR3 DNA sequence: TGCGCCAGCAGCTTGGGAGGCGGGAGAGGAGAGACCCAGTACTTC.

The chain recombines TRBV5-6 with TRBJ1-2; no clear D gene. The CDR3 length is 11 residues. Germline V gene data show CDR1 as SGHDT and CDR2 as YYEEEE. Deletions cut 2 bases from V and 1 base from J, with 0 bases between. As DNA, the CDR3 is TGTGCCAGCAGCTTTAACTATGGCTACACCTTC. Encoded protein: CASSFNYGYTF.

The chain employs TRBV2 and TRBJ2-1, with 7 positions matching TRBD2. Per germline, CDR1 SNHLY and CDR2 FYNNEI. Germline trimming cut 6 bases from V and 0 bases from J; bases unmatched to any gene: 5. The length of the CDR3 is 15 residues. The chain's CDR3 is CASRGGRGSYNEQFF. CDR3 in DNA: TGTGCCAGCAGGGGTGGGAGGGGCTCCTACAATGAGCAGTTCTTC.

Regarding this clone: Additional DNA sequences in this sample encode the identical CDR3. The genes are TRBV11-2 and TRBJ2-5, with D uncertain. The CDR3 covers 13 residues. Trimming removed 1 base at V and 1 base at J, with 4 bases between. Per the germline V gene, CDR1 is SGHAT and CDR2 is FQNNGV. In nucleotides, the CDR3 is TGTGCCAGCAGCTTAGGGGTCCAAGAGACCCAGTACTTC. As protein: CASSLGVQETQYF.

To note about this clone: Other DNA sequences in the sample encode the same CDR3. The CDR3 nucleotides are TGTGCCAGCTCACCTACCGGGACAGACTATGGCTACACCTTC. It specifies CASSPTGTDYGYTF. This chain connects TRBV18 to TRBJ1-2; 7 bases line up with TRBD1. V was clipped by 3 bases and J by 3 bases; unmatched bases: 4. The CDR3 is 14 residues long. CDR1 is KGHSH, CDR2 LQKENI, per germline.

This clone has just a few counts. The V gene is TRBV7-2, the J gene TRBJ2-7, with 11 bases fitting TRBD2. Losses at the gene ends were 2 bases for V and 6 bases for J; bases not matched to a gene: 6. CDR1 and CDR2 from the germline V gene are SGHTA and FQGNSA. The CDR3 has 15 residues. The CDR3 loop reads CASSLKLAGAPEQYF. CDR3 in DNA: TGTGCCAGCAGCTTAAAACTAGCGGGAGCTCCCGAGCAGTACTTC. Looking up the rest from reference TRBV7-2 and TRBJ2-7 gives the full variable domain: GAGVSQSPSNKVTEKGKDVELRCDPISGHTALYWYRQSLGQGLEFLIYFQGNSAPDKSGLPSDRFSAERTGGSVSTLTIQRTQQEDSAVYLCASSLKLAGAPEQYFGPGTRLTVT.

In DNA form, the CDR3 reads TGTGCCAGCGATTCCCCCAGTTACTCCACAGATACGCAGTATTTT. Protein sequence: CASDSPSYSTDTQYF. This chain joins TRBV28 and TRBJ2-3, with unresolved D. CDR3 size: 15 residues. CDR1 MDHEN and CDR2 SYDVKM come from the germline V gene. V was clipped by 8 bases and J by 2 bases, with 17 bases between them.

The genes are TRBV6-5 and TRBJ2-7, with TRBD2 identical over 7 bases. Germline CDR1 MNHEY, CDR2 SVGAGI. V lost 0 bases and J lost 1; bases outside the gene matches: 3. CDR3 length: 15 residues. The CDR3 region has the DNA TGTGCCAGCAGTTACTCATATAGCGGGTCCTACGAGCAGTACTTC. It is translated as CASSYSYSGSYEQYF.

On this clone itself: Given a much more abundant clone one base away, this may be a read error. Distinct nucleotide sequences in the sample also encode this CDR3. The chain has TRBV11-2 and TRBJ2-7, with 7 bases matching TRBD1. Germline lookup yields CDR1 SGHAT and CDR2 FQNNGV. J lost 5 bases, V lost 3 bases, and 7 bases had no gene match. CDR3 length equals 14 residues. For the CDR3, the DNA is TGTGCCAGCAGCTTTCGGACAGGACAGGACGAGCAGTACTTC. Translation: CASSFRTGQDEQYF.

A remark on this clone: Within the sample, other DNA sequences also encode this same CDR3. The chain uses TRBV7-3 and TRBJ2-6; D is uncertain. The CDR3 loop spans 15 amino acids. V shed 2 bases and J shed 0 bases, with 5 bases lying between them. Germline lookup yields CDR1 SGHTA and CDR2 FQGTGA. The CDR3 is CASSLVLSGANVLTF. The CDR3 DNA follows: TGTGCCAGCAGCTTAGTGCTCTCTGGGGCCAACGTCCTGACTTTC.